A single sample is the source of the 3 T cell receptor beta chains below, sequenced in a study of T cell repertoires in aging, cancer and after chemotherapy (dated by TCRdb to between 2018 and 2021). TCR beta rearrangements were amplified from genomic DNA isolated from peripheral blood, not from sorted cells or RNA. The instrument given in TCRdb is Illumina MiSeq. Rearranged TRB sequences spanning V, D and J segments were amplified in a multiplex touch-down PCR with a mixed TRB-A/B primer pool. TCRdb handled the public reads itself, with Q25 trimming in fastp and clone calling in MiXCR, and kept productive beta chains. One record per CDR3 amino acid sequence lists the most common genes and DNA. The sample profile shows 1,000 to 1,500 distinct CDR3 sequences; just under 30% of them were found once. The top ten hold 11% of the sample. Sequenced sample: blood. These receptors all stem from a human donor with a solid tumor.

The J gene is TRBJ2-7, the V gene TRBV5-4, with 9 bases aligning to TRBD2. The CDR3 sequence is 16 residues long. Germline V gene lookup returns CDR1 SGHNT and CDR2 YYREEE (reference sequence). The V gene end was trimmed by 4 bases and the J gene end by 3 bases; junction bases not matched to a gene: 11. CDR3 nucleotide sequence: TGTGCCAGCAGCACGGGCGGGACTAGCAACCTCTACGAGCAGTACTTC. Translation: CASSTGGTSNLYEQYF. Full variable domain (outside the CDR3, taken from reference TRBV5-4 and TRBJ2-7): ETGVTQSPTHLIKTRGQQVTLRCSSQSGHNTVSWYQQALGQGPQFIFQYYREEENGRGNFPPRFSGLQFPNYSSELNVNALELDDSALYLCASSTGGTSNLYEQYFGPGTRLTVT.

Within the sample, this clonotype is large. This chain connects TRBV6-5 to TRBJ2-1; D ambiguous. V lost 2 bases and J lost 0, with 8 bases in between. The CDR3 length is 15 residues. Looked up from germline, CDR1 is MNHEY and CDR2 is SVGAGI. The CDR3 DNA reads TGTGCCAGCAGTTACGGACGGAGCTCCTACAATGAGCAGTTCTTC. This translates into CASSYGRSSYNEQFF.

Turning to this clonotype: A clone one base away is much larger, so this may be a read error. In nucleotides, the CDR3 is TGTGCCAGCAGCACATCCGGGACTAGCGGGAGGGGGACAGATACGCAGTATTTT. It specifies CASSTSGTSGRGTDTQYF. The chain employs TRBV6-2 or TRBV6-3 and TRBJ2-3; 16 nucleotides align to TRBD2. The trim removed 6 bases at V and 3 bases at J, leaving 9 bases unmatched. CDR1 and CDR2 from the germline V gene are MNHEY and SVGEGT. CDR3 length equals 18 residues.